This T cell receptor (beta chain) was obtained from a study of shared clonotypes between healthy human individuals. The study's findings and limits: A handful of donors showed sharing of 4.5% to 5% of naive CD4 clonotypes.

A note on this clone: No antigen is known for it.

Sequencing used immunoSEQ multiplex PCR; TCRdb keeps in-frame clones, though not all of them. This table has 90,000 to 120,000 clones, roughly two thirds appearing once. This CDR3 region has 19 residues. With 4 bases removed from V and 3 bases from J, the gap between germline ends came to 28 bases. The receptor's source is a woman aged 25 to 39 in good health. The rearrangement uses TRBV23-1 and TRBJ2-7; D not certain. TRBV23-1 is identified as an open reading frame with a role that is uncertain. The sample comprised memory CD8+ T cells sorted from blood. The subset denotes: CD45RO+ cells pooled with CCR7-negative TemRA cells. The CDR3 bases are TGCGCCAGCAGTCTCCCTAAGGGAAAGGGCCCTTGTTTCGTCTACGAGCAGTACTTC. Protein: CASSLPKGKGPCFVYEQYF.